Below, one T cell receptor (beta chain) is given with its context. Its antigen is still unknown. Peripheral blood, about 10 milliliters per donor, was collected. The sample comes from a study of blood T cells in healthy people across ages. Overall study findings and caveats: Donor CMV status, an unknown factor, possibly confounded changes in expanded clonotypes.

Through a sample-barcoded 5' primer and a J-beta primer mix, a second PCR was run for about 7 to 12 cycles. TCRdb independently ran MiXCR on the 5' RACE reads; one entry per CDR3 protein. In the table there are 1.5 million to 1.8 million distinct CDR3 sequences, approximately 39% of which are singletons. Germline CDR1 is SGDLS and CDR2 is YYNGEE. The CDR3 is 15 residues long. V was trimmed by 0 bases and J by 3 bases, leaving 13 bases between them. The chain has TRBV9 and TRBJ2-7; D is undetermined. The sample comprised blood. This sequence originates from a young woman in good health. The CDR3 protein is CASSVGGETVYEQYF. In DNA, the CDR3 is TGTGCCAGCAGCGTAGGTGGTGAAACCGTCTACGAGCAGTACTTC.